The rows below give T cell receptor beta chains drawn from one sample of a study of blood T cell repertoires in COVID-19. Method: immunoSEQ multiplex PCR; TCRdb's copy keeps in-frame clones and lacks some. Of around 250,000 clones in the sample, approximately 91% are singletons; the top ten hold 0.94%. Sequencing input: peripheral blood. Every receptor here comes from a middle-aged woman who had recovered from COVID-19. CDR3s include the opening cysteine and the closing phenylalanine or tryptophan. D genes are given only for firm matches. Clone size appears in some rows only: once, few, many, or a class for an expanded clone.

V	J	D	size	DNA	CDR3
TRBV5-1	TRBJ2-5	NA	NA	TGCGCCAGCAGCTTGTTCGAGGGATCCCAAGAGACCCAGTACTTC	CASSLFEGSQETQYF
TRBV11-1	TRBJ1-2	TRBD1	few	TGTGCCAGCAGCTTAGCAGGACAGGAACTCTATGGCTACACCTTC	CASSLAGQELYGYTF
TRBV2	TRBJ2-7	NA	NA	TGTGCCAGCAGTGAGCTAACCTACGAGCAGTACTTC	CASSELTYEQYF
TRBV7-9	TRBJ2-3	NA	NA	TGTGCCAGCAGCTTTGGCGGAGAAGCAGATACGCAGTATTTT	CASSFGGEADTQYF
TRBV9	TRBJ2-1	NA	NA	TGTGCCAGCAGCGAGAGGGCTTACAATGAGCAGTTCTTC	CASSERAYNEQFF
TRBV30	TRBJ2-1	NA	NA	TGTGCCTGGAGTGTTGGGAGTACTCCCGCTTTCTTC	CAWSVGSTPAFF
TRBV18	TRBJ2-3	NA	NA	TGTGCCAGCTCACGCCGCCGATGGGGGCACTCAAATAGCACAGATACGCAGTATTTT	CASSRRRWGHSNSTDTQYF
TRBV6-6	TRBJ2-7	TRBD2	few	TGTGCCAGCAGCGCCGGGACTACTTACGAGCAGTACTTC	CASSAGTTYEQYF
TRBV19	TRBJ1-2	NA	NA	TGTGCCAGTAGTAACAGGGAGATTAATGGTGGCTACACCTTC	CASSNREINGGYTF
TRBV10-2	TRBJ2-2	NA	NA	TGCGCCAGCAGTGCGAGGTTAAACACCGGGGAGCTGTTTTTT	CASSARLNTGELFF
TRBV5-1	TRBJ2-7	NA	once	TGCGCCAGCAGCCCCGCTGGGCAGGTGTACGAGCAGTACTTC	CASSPAGQVYEQYF
TRBV11-2	TRBJ2-3	TRBD2	NA	TGTGCCAGCGATCCAGCGGGAGGGCGGGGAGATACGCAGTATTTT	CASDPAGGRGDTQYF
TRBV30	TRBJ2-7	NA	NA	TGTGCCTCCCAGGGGAAGTGGGGGTACGAGCAGTACTTC	CASQGKWGYEQYF
TRBV19	TRBJ2-7	NA	NA	TGTGCCAGTAGGCGGGGTTCGTCCTACGAGCAGTACTTC	CASRRGSSYEQYF
TRBV11-1	TRBJ1-6	NA	NA	TGTGCCAGCAGCCTACAGGACAGTCTGGATTCACCCCTCCACTTT	CASSLQDSLDSPLHF
TRBV7-2	TRBJ2-5	NA	NA	TGTGCCAGCAGCTCCCGACGGGAGCGTGCAGAGACCCAGTACTTC	CASSSRRERAETQYF
TRBV9	TRBJ2-1	TRBD1	NA	TGTGCCAGCAGCGCGGGGACAGGAGGCAAAAATCGCAATGAGCAGTTCTTC	CASSAGTGGKNRNEQFF
TRBV28	TRBJ1-3	NA	NA	TGTGCCAGCAGTCCCAGGACAACTCCGGGCACCATATATTTT	CASSPRTTPGTIYF
TRBV29-1	TRBJ2-5	NA	NA	TGCAGCGTGGGCAACAGCCCCCAGGAGACCCAGTACTTC	CSVGNSPQETQYF
TRBV6-5	TRBJ2-7	NA	NA	TGTGCCAGCAGGAAGGACTTCAACTCCTACGAGCAGTACTTC	CASRKDFNSYEQYF
TRBV15	TRBJ2-1	TRBD2	once	TGTGCCACCAGCAGGGCATGGACTAGCGGGAGTTCGTCCTACAATGAGCAGTTCTTC	CATSRAWTSGSSSYNEQFF
TRBV14	TRBJ2-2	TRBD1	NA	TGTGCCAGCAGCCGGACAGGGGGCTACGGGGAGCTGTTTTTT	CASSRTGGYGELFF
TRBV3-1/TRBV3-2	TRBJ2-7	NA	NA	TGTGCCAGCAGCCATCTTATATCGCCCCCTAAAGAGGAGCAGTACTTC	CASSHLISPPKEEQYF
TRBV18	TRBJ2-3	TRBD1	NA	TGTGCCAGCTCACCATCGACAGGGGCCCTCACAGATACGCAGTATTTT	CASSPSTGALTDTQYF
TRBV3-1/TRBV3-2	TRBJ1-4	TRBD1	NA	TGTGCCAGCAGCGAACGTCCGTCAGGGGGCAGTGAAAAACTGTTTTTT	CASSERPSGGSEKLFF
TRBV9	TRBJ2-6	TRBD2	NA	TGTGCCAGCAGCGCGGGGGGCTCTGGGGCCAACGTCCTGACTTTC	CASSAGGSGANVLTF
TRBV19	TRBJ2-4	TRBD1	NA	TGTGCCAGTAGTACTCAAAGACAGACAGGGGCTAGCCTACTAGCCAAAAACATTCAGTACTTC	CASSTQRQTGASLLAKNIQYF
TRBV15	TRBJ1-2	NA	NA	TGTGCCACCAGCAGAGGCGACAGGTCTTATGGCTACACCTTC	CATSRGDRSYGYTF
TRBV11-3	TRBJ1-4	NA	NA	TGTGCCAGCAGCTTCACGGCGGGAACTAATGAAAAACTGTTTTTT	CASSFTAGTNEKLFF
TRBV7-9	TRBJ1-1	TRBD1	NA	TGTGCCAGCAGACCGACAGGGTATACTGAAGCTTTCTTT	CASRPTGYTEAFF
TRBV11-3	TRBJ1-1	TRBD1	once	TGTGCCAGCAGCCTCGAGGGGGACAGGGGAATAGGTGAAGCTTTCTTT	CASSLEGDRGIGEAFF
TRBV11-3	TRBJ2-1	NA	NA	TGTGCCAGCAGCTTAGCCACCGGGGGTCAATGGAATGAGCAGTTCTTC	CASSLATGGQWNEQFF
TRBV19	TRBJ2-1	NA	NA	TGTGCCAGTACCTATAGCCACCCTCCCTACAATGAGCAGTTCTTC	CASTYSHPPYNEQFF
TRBV19	TRBJ1-5	NA	NA	TGTGCCAGTAGTATCCAGGGGCAGGCCGACAATCAGCCCCAGCATTTT	CASSIQGQADNQPQHF
TRBV27	TRBJ2-7	TRBD1	once	TGTGCCAGCAGTTCCCCGGGACAGGGGTCCCACGAGCAGTACTTC	CASSSPGQGSHEQYF
TRBV5-1	TRBJ2-6	TRBD1	NA	TGCGCCAGCAGACCGGGACAGGGGGGCAACTCTGGGGCCAACGTCCTGACTTTC	CASRPGQGGNSGANVLTF
TRBV28	TRBJ2-7	NA	NA	TGTGCCAGCAGTTTAGGAGACTACGAGCAGTACTTC	CASSLGDYEQYF
TRBV24-1	TRBJ2-7	NA	NA	TGTGCCACCAGTGCTTCCGGGACTCTACAGCAGTACTTC	CATSASGTLQQYF
TRBV19	TRBJ2-3	TRBD2	once	TGTGCCACCAGAACGGGAGGATTAGATACGCAGTATTTT	CATRTGGLDTQYF
TRBV10-3	TRBJ2-3	TRBD2	NA	TGTGCCATCAGTGAGTCGATAGCGGGAGCAACGGCAGATACGCAGTATTTT	CAISESIAGATADTQYF
TRBV5-1	TRBJ2-5	TRBD2	NA	TGCGCCAGCAGCTTGTTAGCGGGAACCCAAGAGACCCAGTACTTC	CASSLLAGTQETQYF
TRBV28	TRBJ1-4	NA	NA	TGTGCCAGCATCCCCACGACAGTTAATAATGAAAAACTGTTTTTT	CASIPTTVNNEKLFF
TRBV5-1	TRBJ2-3	NA	NA	TGCGCCAGCAGCAGGATCGGGGGTTCTAGCACAGATACGCAGTATTTT	CASSRIGGSSTDTQYF
TRBV30	TRBJ1-2	TRBD1	NA	TGTGCCTGGAGTTTCGGACAGGGGGCTGGAGGCGGCTACACCTTC	CAWSFGQGAGGGYTF
TRBV27	TRBJ2-4	TRBD2	NA	TGTGCCAGCAGTTTATTTCCTAGCGGGAGCTCCTGGAACATTCAGTACTTC	CASSLFPSGSSWNIQYF
TRBV2	TRBJ2-1	TRBD2	NA	TGTGCCAGCAGTGTTAGCGGGAACGGCAATGAGCAGTTCTTC	CASSVSGNGNEQFF
TRBV27	TRBJ1-4	NA	NA	TGTGCCAGCAGCCTAGTGGGGGGGCGTGAACTGTTTTTT	CASSLVGGRELFF